What follows describes a single T cell receptor (beta chain). Its specificity is not known. The CDR3 runs to 13 residues. Trimming left V 3 bases short and J 0 bases short, with 6 bases between. From germline, CDR1 is MNHEY and CDR2 SMNVEV (reference sequence). This sample stems from a study of Ad26.COV2.S vaccination and SARS-CoV-2 variants. Study-wide background: Donor was assigned to the Ad26.COV2.S arm of trial COV1001. General observations from the study: Overall T cell responses may have been underestimated by the analyses of TCR breadth and depth.

Measured with immunoSEQ multiplex PCR; TCRdb has only the in-frame clones, and not every one. Seen here are approximately 480,000 clones, 87% observed once, and the top ten hold about 13%. Treatment noted: 19 received Ad26.COV2.S at low or high dose, single or two shots; 5 received placebo; per-sample allocation not given. After the first vaccine or placebo injection, samples were drawn on day 63. The sequence came from a person aged 18-60 years who received the Ad26.COV2.S COVID-19 vaccine or a placebo. This chain joins TRBV27 and TRBJ2-7; D unclear. This specimen was peripheral blood, taken in a trial of Ad26.COV2.S vaccine versus placebo. As DNA, the CDR3 is TGTGCCAGCAGTTTGGGCTTCTCCTACGAGCAGTACTTC. It specifies CASSLGFSYEQYF.